The clone carrying this T cell receptor beta chain was counted only a few times. Investigators reverse transcribed all isolated RNA, so they sequenced expressed TCRB transcripts. The data were produced by immunoSEQ multiplex PCR, yet TCRdb's version contains in-frame clones alone and is incomplete. The data show approximately 150,000 clones, approximately 8.4% seen once. The V end was cut by 4 bases, the J end by 5 bases, with 16 bases between. CDR1 and CDR2 (germline): MGHDK, SYGVNS. The CDR3 is made up of 15 amino acids. These data come from a study of beta chain features in type 1 diabetes. Blood was collected once per donor into heparin, averaging around 120 mL. Populations obtained by sorting all exceeded 98% purity.

This chain joins TRBV25-1 and TRBJ2-3, with a possible D match to TRBD2 (7 bases). This TCR came from a woman younger than 30 in good health. Sequenced sample: central memory CD4+ T cells from blood. The CDR3, as DNA: TGTGCCAGCAGTGCTCCGGGGGGCCTTAGAGATACGCAGTATTTT. Translated: CASSAPGGLRDTQYF. Together with reference TRBV25-1 and TRBJ2-3, the CDR3 gives the full variable domain: EADIYQTPRYLVIGTGKKITLECSQTMGHDKMYWYQQDPGMELHLIHYSYGVNSTEKGDLSSESTVSRIRTEHFPLTLESARPSHTSQYLCASSAPGGLRDTQYFGPGTRLTVL.